This T cell receptor (beta chain) derives from a study of OX40 agonist ivuxolimab in advanced cancers. Study summary: Patients received the agonistic anti-OX40 (CD134) antibody ivuxolimab. Hepatocellular carcinoma, melanoma, renal cell or head and neck cancer occurred in dose-escalation patients.

Generated by immunoSEQ multiplex PCR, the TCRdb table keeps only in-frame clones and is missing some. Of approximately 76,000 clones detected, over 90% appear once; the ten largest clones hold roughly 6.5%. Per germline, CDR1 LGHNA and CDR2 YSLEER. This CDR3 comprises 15 residues. V lost 2 bases, J lost 1 base, and 8 bases lay in between. Comment on this clone: Its specificity is unknown.

Study outcomes and limitations: Expanded clones belonging to CD8+ T cells outnumbered, on average, those of CD4+. The antigens recognized by the expanded peripheral T cells, that is their antigen specificity, were not determined.

The sequencing here drew on CD4+ or CD8+ T cells sorted from blood, taken in a trial of the OX40 agonist ivuxolimab. The V and J genes are TRBV4-3 and TRBJ2-2, with unresolved D. This TCR derives from an adult with an advanced solid tumor such as melanoma, head and neck, liver or kidney cancer. CDR3 region: CASSQYNRNTGELFF. In DNA, the CDR3 is TGCGCCAGCAGCCAATACAACAGGAACACCGGGGAGCTGTTTTTT.